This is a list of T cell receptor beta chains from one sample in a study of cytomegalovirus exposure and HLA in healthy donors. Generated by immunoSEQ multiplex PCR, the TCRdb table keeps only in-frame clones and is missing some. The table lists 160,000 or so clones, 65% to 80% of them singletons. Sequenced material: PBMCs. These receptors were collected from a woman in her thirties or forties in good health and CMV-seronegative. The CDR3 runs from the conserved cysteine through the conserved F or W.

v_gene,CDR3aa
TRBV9,CASSGTGGNQPQHF
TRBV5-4,CASSLAPGLGYGYTF
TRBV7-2,CASSVLPGTGDTQYF
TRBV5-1,CASSLGGLETQYF
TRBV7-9,CASSRRSEGASTDTQYF
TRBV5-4,CASSPTEREKKDTQYF
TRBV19,CASSPGTGGPFYGYTF
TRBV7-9,CASSLAGAPNQPQHF
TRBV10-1,CASSESTRGAEQYF
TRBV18,CASSPDTGGYEQYF
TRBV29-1,CSGTGSNCEQYF
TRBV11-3,CASSFGSSYNSPLHF
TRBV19,CASYLTGPFYEQYF
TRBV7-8,CASSLAAGGYNEQFF
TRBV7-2,CASSRDAGWGETQYF
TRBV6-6,CASRLAHNEQFF
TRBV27,CARGGLAAYTGELFF
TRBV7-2,CASSFPEGEQYF
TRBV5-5,CASSFFGLGQQETQYF
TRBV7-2,CASSSGGQPQHF
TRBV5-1,CASSGGPGGPYNEQFF
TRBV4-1,CASSQDGTGRESYEQYF
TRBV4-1,CASTLRAGVPSTDTQYF